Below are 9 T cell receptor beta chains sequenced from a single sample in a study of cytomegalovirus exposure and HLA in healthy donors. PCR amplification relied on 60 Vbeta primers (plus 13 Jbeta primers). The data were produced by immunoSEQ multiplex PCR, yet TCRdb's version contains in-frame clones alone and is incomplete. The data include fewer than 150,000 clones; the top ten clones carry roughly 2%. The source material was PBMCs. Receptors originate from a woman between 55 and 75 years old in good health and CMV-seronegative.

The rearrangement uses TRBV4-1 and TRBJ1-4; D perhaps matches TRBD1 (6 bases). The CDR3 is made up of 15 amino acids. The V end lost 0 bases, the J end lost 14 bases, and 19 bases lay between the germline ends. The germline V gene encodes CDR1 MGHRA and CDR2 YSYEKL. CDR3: CASSQDRGFPAWLFF. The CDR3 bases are TGCGCCAGCAGCCAAGATAGGGGGTTCCCCGCCTGGCTGTTTTTT.

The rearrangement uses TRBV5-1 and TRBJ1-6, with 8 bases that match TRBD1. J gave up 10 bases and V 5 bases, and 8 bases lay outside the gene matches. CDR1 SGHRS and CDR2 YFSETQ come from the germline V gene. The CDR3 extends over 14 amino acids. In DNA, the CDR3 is TGCGCCAGCAGGAACGGACAGGGTTACTCACCCCTCCACTTT. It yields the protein CASRNGQGYSPLHF.

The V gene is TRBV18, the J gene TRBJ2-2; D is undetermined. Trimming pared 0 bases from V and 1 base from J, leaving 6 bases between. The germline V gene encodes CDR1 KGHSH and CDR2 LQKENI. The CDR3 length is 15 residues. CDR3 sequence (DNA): TGTGCCAGCTCACCACCCTCTAGGAACACCGGGGAGCTGTTTTTT. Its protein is CASSPPSRNTGELFF.

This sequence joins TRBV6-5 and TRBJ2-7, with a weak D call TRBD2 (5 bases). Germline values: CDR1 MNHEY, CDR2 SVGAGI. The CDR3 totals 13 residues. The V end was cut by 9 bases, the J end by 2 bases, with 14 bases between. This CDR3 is CASSIGLTYEQYF. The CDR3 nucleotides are TGTGCCAGTTCCATTGGACTCACCTACGAGCAGTACTTC.

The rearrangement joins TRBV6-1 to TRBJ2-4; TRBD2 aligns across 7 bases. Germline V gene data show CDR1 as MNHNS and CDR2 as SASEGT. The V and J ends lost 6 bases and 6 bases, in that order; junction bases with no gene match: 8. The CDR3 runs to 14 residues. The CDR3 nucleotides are TGTGCCAGCAGGCAGACCGGACTAGGAAACATTCAGTACTTC. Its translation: CASRQTGLGNIQYF.

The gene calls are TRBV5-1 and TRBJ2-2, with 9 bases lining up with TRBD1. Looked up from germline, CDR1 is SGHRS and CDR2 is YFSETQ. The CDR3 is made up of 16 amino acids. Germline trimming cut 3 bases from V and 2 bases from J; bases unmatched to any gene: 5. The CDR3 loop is CASSYRQGVNTGELFF. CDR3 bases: TGCGCCAGCAGCTACCGACAGGGGGTAAACACCGGGGAGCTGTTTTTT. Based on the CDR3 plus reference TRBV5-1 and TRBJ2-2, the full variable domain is KAGVTQTPRYLIKTRGQQVTLSCSPISGHRSVSWYQQTPGQGLQFLFEYFSETQRNKGNFPGRFSGRQFSNSRSEMNVSTLELGDSALYLCASSYRQGVNTGELFFGEGSRLTVL.

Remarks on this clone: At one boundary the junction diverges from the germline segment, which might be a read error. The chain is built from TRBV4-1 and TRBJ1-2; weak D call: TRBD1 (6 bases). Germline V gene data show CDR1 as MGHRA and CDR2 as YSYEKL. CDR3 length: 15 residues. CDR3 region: CASSQGGTLNYGYAF. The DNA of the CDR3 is TGCGCCAGCAGCCAAGGAGGGACATTGAACTATGGCTACGCCTTC.

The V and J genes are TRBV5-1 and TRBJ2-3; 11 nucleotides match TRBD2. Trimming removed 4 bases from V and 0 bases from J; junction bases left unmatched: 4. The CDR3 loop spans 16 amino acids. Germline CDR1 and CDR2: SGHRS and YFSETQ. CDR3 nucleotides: TGCGCCAGCAGCCCGGGACTAGCGGTGAGCACAGATACGCAGTATTTT. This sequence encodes CASSPGLAVSTDTQYF.

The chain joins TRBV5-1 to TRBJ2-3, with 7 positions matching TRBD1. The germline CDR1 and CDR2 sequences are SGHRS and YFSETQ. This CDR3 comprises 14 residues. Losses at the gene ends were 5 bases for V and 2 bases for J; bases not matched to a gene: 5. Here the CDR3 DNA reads TGCGCCAGCAGGAGGGACAGTGACACAGATACGCAGTATTTT. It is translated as CASRRDSDTDTQYF.